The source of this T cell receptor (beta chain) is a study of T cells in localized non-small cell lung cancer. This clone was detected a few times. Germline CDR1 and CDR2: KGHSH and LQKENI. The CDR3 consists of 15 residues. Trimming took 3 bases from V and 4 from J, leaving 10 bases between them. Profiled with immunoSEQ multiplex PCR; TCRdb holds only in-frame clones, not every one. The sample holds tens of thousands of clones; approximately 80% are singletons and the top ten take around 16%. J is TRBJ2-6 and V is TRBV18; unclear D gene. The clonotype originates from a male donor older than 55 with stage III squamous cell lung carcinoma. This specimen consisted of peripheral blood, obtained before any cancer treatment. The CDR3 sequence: CASSPLGSGANVLTF. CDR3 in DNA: TGTGCCAGCTCACCGTTAGGGTCAGGGGCCAACGTCCTGACTTTC.